This TCR beta chain was captured in a study of CD8+ T cells in alopecia areata. RNA was isolated and reverse transcribed to cDNA, the sequencing template. Repertoires were generated with immunoSEQ multiplex PCR, while TCRdb's copy carries only in-frame clones and drops some. This table has a few hundred thousand clones, about 61% appearing once. General study points: Unlike in mice, where it was clearer, TCR sharing across patients was less clear, possibly HLA-related. Clonality in lesional scalp, especially alopecia totalis/universalis, exceeded that of normal scalp.

This clone was seen more than once but under ten times. Its antigen is still unknown. Trimming removed 3 bases from V and 7 bases from J, with 7 bases in between. Germline V gene lookup returns CDR1 SNHLY and CDR2 FYNNEI. The CDR3 covers 13 residues. This receptor was obtained from a human donor in good health. V usage is TRBV2 and J usage is TRBJ1-6; no clear D. Input material: CD8+ T cells sorted from blood. CDR3: CASSEWANSPLHF. The CDR3 DNA sequence: TGTGCCAGCAGTGAGTGGGCAAATTCACCCCTCCACTTT.